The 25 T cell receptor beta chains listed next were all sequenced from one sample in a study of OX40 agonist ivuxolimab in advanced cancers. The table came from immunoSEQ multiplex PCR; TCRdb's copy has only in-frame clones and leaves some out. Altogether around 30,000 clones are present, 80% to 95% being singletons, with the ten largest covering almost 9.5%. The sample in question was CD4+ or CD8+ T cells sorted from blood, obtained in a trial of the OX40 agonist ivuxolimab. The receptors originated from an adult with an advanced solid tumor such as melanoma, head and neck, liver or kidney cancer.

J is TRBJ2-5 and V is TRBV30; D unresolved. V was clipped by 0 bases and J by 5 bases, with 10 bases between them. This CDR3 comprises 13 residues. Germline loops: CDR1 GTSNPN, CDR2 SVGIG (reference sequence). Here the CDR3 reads CAWSVDNGETQYF. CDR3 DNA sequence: TGTGCCTGGAGTGTAGACAACGGCGAGACCCAGTACTTC.

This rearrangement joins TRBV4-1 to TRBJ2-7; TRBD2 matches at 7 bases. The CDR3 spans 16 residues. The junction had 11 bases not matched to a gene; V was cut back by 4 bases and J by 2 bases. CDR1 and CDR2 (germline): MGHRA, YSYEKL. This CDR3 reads CASSRTSEGWAYEQYF. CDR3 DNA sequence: TGCGCCAGCAGCCGAACTAGCGAGGGTTGGGCCTACGAGCAGTACTTC.

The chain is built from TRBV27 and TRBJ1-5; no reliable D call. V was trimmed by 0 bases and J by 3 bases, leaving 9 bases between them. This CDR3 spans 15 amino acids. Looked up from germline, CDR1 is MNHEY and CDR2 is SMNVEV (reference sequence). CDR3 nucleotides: TGTGCCAGCAGTTTATCGGTAGGCTCCAATCAGCCCCAGCATTTT. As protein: CASSLSVGSNQPQHF.

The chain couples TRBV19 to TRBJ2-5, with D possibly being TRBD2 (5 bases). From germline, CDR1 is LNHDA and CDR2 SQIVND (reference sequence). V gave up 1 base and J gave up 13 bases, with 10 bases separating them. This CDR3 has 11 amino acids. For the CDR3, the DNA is TGTGCCAGTAGTATAGGGGAGAGGAGGTACTTC. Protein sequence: CASSIGERRYF.

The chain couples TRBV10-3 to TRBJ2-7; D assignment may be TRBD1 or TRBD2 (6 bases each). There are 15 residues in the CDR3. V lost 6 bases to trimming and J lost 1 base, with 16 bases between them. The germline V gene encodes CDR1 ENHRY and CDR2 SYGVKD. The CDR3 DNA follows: TGTGCCATCAGACCGCCGGGGGCCCGATCCTACGAGCAGTACTTC. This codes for CAIRPPGARSYEQYF.

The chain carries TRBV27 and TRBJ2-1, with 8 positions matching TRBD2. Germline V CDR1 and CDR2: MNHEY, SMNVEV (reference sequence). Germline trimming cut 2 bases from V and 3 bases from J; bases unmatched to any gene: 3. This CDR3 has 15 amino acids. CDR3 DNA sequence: TGTGCCAGCAGTTTAAGCGGGAGACTCTACAATGAGCAGTTCTTC. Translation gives CASSLSGRLYNEQFF.

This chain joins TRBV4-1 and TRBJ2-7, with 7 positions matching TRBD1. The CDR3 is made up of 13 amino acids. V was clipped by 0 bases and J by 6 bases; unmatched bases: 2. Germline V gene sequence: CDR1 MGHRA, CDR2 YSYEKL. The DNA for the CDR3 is TGCGCCAGCAGCCAAGATCACAGGGGCGAGCAGTACTTC. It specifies CASSQDHRGEQYF.

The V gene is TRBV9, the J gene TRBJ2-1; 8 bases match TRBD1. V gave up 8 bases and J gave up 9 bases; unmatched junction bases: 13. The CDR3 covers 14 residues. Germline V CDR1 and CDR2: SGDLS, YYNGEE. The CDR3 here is CASLPETGDFEQFF. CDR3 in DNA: TGTGCCAGTTTACCCGAGACAGGGGATTTTGAGCAGTTCTTC.

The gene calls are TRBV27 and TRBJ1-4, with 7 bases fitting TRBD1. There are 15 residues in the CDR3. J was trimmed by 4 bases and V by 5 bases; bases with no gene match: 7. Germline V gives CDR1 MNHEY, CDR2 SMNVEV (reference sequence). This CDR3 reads CASSPIPGGNEKLFF. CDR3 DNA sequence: TGTGCCAGCAGTCCTATTCCAGGGGGTAATGAAAAACTGTTTTTT.

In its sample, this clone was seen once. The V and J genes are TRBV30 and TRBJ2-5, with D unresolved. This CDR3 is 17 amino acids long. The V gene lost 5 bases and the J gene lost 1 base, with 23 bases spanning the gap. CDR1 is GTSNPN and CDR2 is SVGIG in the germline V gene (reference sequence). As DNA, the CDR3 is TGTGCCTGGTACTTTCGATCTTTTAGGGCTGTCCAAGAGACCCAGTACTTC. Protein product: CAWYFRSFRAVQETQYF.

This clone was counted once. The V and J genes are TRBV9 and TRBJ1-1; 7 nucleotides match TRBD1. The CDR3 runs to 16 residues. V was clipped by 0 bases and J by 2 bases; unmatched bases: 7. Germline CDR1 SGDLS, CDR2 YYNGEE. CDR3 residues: CASSVGGGARNTEAFF. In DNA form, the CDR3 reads TGTGCCAGCAGCGTAGGAGGGGGCGCTCGAAACACTGAAGCTTTCTTT.

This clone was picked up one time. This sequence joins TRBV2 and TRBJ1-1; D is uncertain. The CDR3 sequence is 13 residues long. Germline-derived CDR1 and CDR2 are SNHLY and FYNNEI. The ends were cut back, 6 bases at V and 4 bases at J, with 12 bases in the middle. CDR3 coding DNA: TGTGCCAGCAGGGATAGAGTGTTCACTGAAGCTTTCTTT. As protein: CASRDRVFTEAFF.

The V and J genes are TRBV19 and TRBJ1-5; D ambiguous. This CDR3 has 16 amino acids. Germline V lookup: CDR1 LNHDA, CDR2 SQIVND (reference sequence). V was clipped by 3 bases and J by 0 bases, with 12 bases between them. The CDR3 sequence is CASSIGTRTSNQPQHF. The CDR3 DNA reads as TGTGCCAGTAGTATCGGTACCCGGACTAGCAATCAGCCCCAGCATTTT.

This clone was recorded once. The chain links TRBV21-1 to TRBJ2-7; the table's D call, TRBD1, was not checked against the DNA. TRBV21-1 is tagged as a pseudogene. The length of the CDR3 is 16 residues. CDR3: CASSLPQAREQYEQYF. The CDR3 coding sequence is TGTGCCAGCAGCCTGCCGCAGGCCAGGGAACAATACGAGCAGTACTTC.

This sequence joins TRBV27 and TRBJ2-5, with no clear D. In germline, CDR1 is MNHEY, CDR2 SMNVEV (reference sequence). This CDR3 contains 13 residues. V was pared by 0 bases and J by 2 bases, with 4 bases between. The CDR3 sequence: CASSLSHQETQYF. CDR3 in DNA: TGTGCCAGCAGTTTATCTCATCAAGAGACCCAGTACTTC.

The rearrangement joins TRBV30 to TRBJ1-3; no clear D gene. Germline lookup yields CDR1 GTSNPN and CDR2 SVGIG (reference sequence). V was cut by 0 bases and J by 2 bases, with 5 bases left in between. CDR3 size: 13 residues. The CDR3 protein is CAWSVGPGNTIYF. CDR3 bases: TGTGCCTGGAGTGTTGGGCCTGGAAACACCATATATTTT.

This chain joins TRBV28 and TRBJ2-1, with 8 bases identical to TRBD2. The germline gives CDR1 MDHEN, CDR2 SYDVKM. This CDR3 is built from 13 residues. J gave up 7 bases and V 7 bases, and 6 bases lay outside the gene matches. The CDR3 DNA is TGTGCCAGCACCATCGGGGGGGGTAATGAGCAGTTCTTC. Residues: CASTIGGGNEQFF.

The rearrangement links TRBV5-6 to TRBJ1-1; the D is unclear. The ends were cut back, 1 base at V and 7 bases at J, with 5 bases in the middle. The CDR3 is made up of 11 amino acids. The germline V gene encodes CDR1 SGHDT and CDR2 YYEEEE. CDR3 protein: CASSLTSEAFF. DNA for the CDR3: TGTGCCAGCAGCTTGACAAGTGAAGCTTTCTTT. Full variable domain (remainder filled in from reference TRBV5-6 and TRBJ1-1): DAGVTQSPTHLIKTRGQQVTLRCSPKSGHDTVSWYQQALGQGPQFIFQYYEEEERQRGNFPDRFSGHQFPNYSSELNVNALLLGDSALYLCASSLTSEAFFGQGTRLTVV.

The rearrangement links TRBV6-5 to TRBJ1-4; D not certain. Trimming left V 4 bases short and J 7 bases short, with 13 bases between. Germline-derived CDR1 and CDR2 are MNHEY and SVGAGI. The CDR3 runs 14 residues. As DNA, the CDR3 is TGTGCCAGCAGTTCCCTATTATTGGCTGAAAAACTGTTTTTT. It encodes CASSSLLLAEKLFF.

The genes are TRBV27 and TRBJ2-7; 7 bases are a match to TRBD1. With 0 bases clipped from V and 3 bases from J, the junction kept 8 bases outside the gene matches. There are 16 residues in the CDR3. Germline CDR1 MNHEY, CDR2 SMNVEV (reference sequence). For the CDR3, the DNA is TGTGCCAGCAGTTTATCTCCCGGGACAGACATCTACGAGCAGTACTTC. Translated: CASSLSPGTDIYEQYF.

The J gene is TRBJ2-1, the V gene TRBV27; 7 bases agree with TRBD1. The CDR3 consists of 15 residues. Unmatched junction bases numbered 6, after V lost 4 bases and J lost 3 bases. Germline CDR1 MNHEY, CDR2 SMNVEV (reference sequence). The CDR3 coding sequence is TGTGCCAGCAGTTCGATGGGACAGAGCTACAATGAGCAGTTCTTC. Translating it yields CASSSMGQSYNEQFF.

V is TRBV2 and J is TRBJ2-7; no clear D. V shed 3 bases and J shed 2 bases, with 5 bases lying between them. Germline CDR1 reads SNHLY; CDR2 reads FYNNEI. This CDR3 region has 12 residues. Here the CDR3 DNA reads TGTGCCAGCAGTGACATACCCTACGAGCAGTACTTC. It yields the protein CASSDIPYEQYF.

The CDR3 DNA reads TGTGCCAGCCGACCCTTGGGACAGGATTACGAGCAGTACTTC. Protein product: CASRPLGQDYEQYF. The V gene is TRBV2, the J gene TRBJ2-7; TRBD1 aligns across 8 bases. This CDR3 region has 14 residues. Germline loops: CDR1 SNHLY, CDR2 FYNNEI. J was trimmed by 4 bases and V by 8 bases; bases with no gene match: 10. Combining the CDR3 with reference TRBV2 and TRBJ2-7 gives the whole variable domain EPEVTQTPSHQVTQMGQEVILRCVPISNHLYFYWYRQILGQKVEFLVSFYNNEISEKSEIFDDQFSVERPDGSNFTLKIRSTKLEDSAMYFCASRPLGQDYEQYFGPGTRLTVT.

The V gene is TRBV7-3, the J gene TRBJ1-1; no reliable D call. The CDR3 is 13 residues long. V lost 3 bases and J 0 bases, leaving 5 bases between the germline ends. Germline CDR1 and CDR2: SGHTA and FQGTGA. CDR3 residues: CASSLGMNTEAFF. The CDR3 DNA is TGTGCCAGCAGCTTGGGCATGAACACTGAAGCTTTCTTT.

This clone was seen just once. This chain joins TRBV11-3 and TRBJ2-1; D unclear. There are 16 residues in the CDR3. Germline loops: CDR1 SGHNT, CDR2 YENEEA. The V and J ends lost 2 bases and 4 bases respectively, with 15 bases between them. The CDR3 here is CASSLSALPPYNEQFF. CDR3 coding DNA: TGTGCCAGCAGCTTATCGGCTTTGCCTCCATACAATGAGCAGTTCTTC.